This T cell receptor (beta chain) was sequenced in a study of blood T cells in healthy people across ages. Study observations and caveats: Donor CMV status was unknown, possibly confounding expanded clonotype changes.

A J-beta primer mix and a sample-barcoded 5' primer were used in a second PCR of about 7 to 12 cycles. A template-switch adaptor with 12 random nucleotides tagged each cDNA molecule. TCRdb itself ran the 5' RACE reads through MiXCR, one entry per CDR3 protein. Of some 640,000 distinct CDR3 sequences detected, around half appear once; the ten largest clones hold about 32%. The CDR3 is 13 amino acids. Trimming left V 5 bases short and J 6 bases short, with 16 bases between. CDR1 is DFQATT, CDR2 SNEGSKA, per germline (reference sequence). Points on this clonotype: Its antigen is unidentified.

The gene calls are TRBV20-1 and TRBJ1-2; maybe TRBD1 (5 bases). The sequenced sample was blood. The sequence was obtained from a woman aged 60 to 75 in good health. DNA of the CDR3: TGCAGTGCTCCGGAAGGGGCAGGCCATGGCTACACCTTC. Its protein product is CSAPEGAGHGYTF.